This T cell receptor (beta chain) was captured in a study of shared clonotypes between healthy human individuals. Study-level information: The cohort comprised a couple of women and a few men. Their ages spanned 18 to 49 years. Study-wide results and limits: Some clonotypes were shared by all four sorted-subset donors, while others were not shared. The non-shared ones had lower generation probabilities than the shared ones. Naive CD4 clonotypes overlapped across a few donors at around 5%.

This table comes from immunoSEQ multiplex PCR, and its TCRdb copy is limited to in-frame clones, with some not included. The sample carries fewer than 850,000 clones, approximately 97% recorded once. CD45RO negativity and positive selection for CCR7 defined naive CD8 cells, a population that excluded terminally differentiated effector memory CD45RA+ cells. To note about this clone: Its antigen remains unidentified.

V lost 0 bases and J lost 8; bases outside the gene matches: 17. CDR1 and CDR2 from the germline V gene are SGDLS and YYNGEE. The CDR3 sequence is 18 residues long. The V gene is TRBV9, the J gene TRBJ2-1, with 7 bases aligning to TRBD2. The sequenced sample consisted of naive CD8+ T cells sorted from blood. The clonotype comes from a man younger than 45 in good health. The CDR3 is CASSVATSGPGGGDEQFF. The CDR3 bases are TGTGCCAGCAGCGTAGCTACTAGTGGGCCGGGAGGTGGAGATGAGCAGTTCTTC.